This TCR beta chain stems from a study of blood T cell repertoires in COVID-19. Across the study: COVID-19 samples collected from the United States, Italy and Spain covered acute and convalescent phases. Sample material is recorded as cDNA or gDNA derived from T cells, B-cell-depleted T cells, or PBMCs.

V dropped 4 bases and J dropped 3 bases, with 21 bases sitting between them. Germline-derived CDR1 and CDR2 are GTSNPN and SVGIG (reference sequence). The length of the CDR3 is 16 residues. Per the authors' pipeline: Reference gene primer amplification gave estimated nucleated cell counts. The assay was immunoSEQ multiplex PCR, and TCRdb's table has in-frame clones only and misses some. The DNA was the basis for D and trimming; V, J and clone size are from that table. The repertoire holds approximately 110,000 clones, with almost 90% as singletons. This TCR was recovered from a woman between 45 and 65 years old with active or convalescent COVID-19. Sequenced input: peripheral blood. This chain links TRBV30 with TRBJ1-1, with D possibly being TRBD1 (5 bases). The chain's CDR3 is CAWTMGGTIPDTEAFF. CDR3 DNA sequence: TGTGCCTGGACTATGGGGGGGACCATCCCGGACACTGAAGCTTTCTTT.